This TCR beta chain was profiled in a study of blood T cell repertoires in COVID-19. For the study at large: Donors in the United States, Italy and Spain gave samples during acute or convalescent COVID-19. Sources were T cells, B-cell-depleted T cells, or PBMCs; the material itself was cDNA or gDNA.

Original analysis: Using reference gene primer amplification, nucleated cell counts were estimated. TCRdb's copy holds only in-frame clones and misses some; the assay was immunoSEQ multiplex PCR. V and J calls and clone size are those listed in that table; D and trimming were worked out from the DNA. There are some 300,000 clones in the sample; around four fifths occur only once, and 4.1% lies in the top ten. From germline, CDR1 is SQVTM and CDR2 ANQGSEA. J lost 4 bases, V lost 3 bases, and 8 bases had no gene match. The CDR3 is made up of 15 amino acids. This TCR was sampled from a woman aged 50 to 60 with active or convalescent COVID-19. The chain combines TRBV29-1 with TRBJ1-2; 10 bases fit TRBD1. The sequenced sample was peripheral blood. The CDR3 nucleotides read TGCAGCGTTGAGCATTACCGGGACAGGGGCTATGGCTACACCTTC. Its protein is CSVEHYRDRGYGYTF. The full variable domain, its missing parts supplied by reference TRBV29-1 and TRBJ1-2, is SAVISQKPSRDICQRGTSLTIQCQVDSQVTMMFWYRQQPGQSLTLIATANQGSEATYESGFVIDKFPISRPNLTFSTLTVSNMSPEDSSIYLCSVEHYRDRGYGYTFGSGTRLTVV.